The rows below give T cell receptor beta chains drawn from one sample of a study of T cells in Graves' hyperthyroidism and ophthalmopathy. TCRdb re-called the multiplex PCR reads with MiXCR, one entry per CDR3 protein. The table lists some 250,000 distinct CDR3 sequences, 13% to 15% of them singletons. Sequenced material: blood. These receptor sequences come from a woman in her thirties or forties with Graves' hyperthyroidism that later progressed to Graves' ophthalmopathy. Each CDR3 is given with its conserved first and last residue. The D gene is left open where the match is weak. Not every row has a clone size; where given, it reads once, few, many or a size class.

TRBJ2-1,NA,NA,TRBV12-3/TRBV12-4,TGTGCCAGCAGTGCCACCCCGGGCAGGGGACCTCTCATACCAAAGCAGTTCTTC,CASSATPGRGPLIPKQFF
TRBJ1-6,TRBD1,NA,TRBV2,TGTGCCAGTACGGGACAGGGGGCATCCTATAATTCACCCCTCCACTTT,CASTGQGASYNSPLHF
TRBJ2-1,TRBD2,NA,TRBV12-3/TRBV12-4,TGTGCCAGCAGCTCCCTGGCGGGAGGGCACAATGAGCAGTTCTTC,CASSSLAGGHNEQFF
TRBJ2-5,TRBD1,many,TRBV7-9,TGTGCCAGCAGCTTCCCGGGACAGCAAGAGACCCAGTACTTC,CASSFPGQQETQYF
TRBJ1-2,NA,many,TRBV10-3,TGTGCCATCAACGAGGAGGGCTTCCCTCTTGGAGGCTACACCTTC,CAINEEGFPLGGYTF
TRBJ2-7,NA,few,TRBV6-1,TGTGCCAGCAGTGAAGCGTGGGGACAAGACGAGCAGTACTTC,CASSEAWGQDEQYF
TRBJ2-1,TRBD2,many,TRBV12-3/TRBV12-4,TGTGCCAGCACGGCTAGCGGGATCTACAATGAGCAGTTCTTC,CASTASGIYNEQFF
TRBJ1-4,NA,many,TRBV28,TGTGCCAGCAGTCACCTCTCAGGGCCCTCTAATGAAAAACTGTTTTTT,CASSHLSGPSNEKLFF
TRBJ2-3,NA,once,TRBV6-1,TGTGCCAGCATTGACATCACAGATACGCAGTATTTT,CASIDITDTQYF
TRBJ1-2,NA,many,TRBV30,TGTGCCTGGAGTGCCACAGGGAACTATGGCTACACCTTC,CAWSATGNYGYTF
TRBJ2-3,TRBD1,NA,TRBV28,TGTGCCAGCAGTCCGTACAGGACAGGGGGCGAAGGAGATACGCAGTATTTT,CASSPYRTGGEGDTQYF
TRBJ2-1,NA,many,TRBV7-9,TGTGCCAGCAGAAGAAACAATGAGCAGTTCTTC,CASRRNNEQFF
TRBJ2-1,TRBD2,NA,TRBV27,TGTGCCAGCAGGGGGTTCGTAGCGGGGACCTCCTACAATGAGCAGTTCTTC,CASRGFVAGTSYNEQFF
TRBJ2-6,TRBD1,NA,TRBV7-9,TGTGCCAGCAGCCCCGGGACAGGGACTGGGGCCAACGTCCTGACTTTC,CASSPGTGTGANVLTF
TRBJ2-1,TRBD2,many,TRBV7-8,TGTGCCAGCAGCTTAGTAGGACTAGCGCACTACAATGAGCAGTTCTTC,CASSLVGLAHYNEQFF
TRBJ1-2,NA,NA,TRBV20-1,TGCAGTGCTAGGACAGACTATGGCTACACCTTC,CSARTDYGYTF
TRBJ1-3,NA,many,TRBV2,TGTGCCAGCTTAGGGAGGGCTGGAAACACCATATATTTT,CASLGRAGNTIYF
TRBJ1-3,NA,many,TRBV20-1,TGCAGTGCCGCCAGGACAAGCTCTGGAAACACCATATATTTT,CSAARTSSGNTIYF
TRBJ2-2,NA,many,TRBV7-3,TGTGCCAGCAGCTTAGGCAGGGAGAACACCGGGGAGCTGTTTTTT,CASSLGRENTGELFF
TRBJ2-2,TRBD2,few,TRBV18,TGTGCCAGCTCACCACCCGCTGGACTAGCGGGCCCGCTCAACACCGGGGAGCTGTTTTTT,CASSPPAGLAGPLNTGELFF
TRBJ2-7,NA,many,TRBV2,TGTGCCAGCAGTGGGGTCGTTCGAGGTGGGATTCCCACCTACGAGCAGTGCTTC,CASSGVVRGGIPTYEQCF
TRBJ2-1,NA,many,TRBV25-1,TGTGCCAGCAGTGAATGGGGGAGTAGGTATGAGCAGTTCTTC,CASSEWGSRYEQFF
TRBJ2-2,TRBD2,many,TRBV6-1,TGTGCCAGCAGGGGCAGCGGGAGTCGTAGCGGGGAGCTGTTTTTT,CASRGSGSRSGELFF
TRBJ2-1,TRBD2,many,TRBV27,TGTGCCAGCAGTTTATCCCTCGGAGCGGGACCCTCCTACAATGAGCAGTTCTTC,CASSLSLGAGPSYNEQFF
TRBJ2-7,TRBD1,NA,TRBV9,TGTGCCAGCAGCGGGACAGGGGGGGAGCAGTACTTC,CASSGTGGEQYF
TRBJ2-4,NA,once,TRBV5-1,TGCGCCAGCAGCTTGGAAGGCGGACCCAAAAACATTCAGTACTTC,CASSLEGGPKNIQYF
TRBJ1-2,NA,many,TRBV19,TGTGCCAGTACCCCGACGGGAAGAGGCTATGGCTACACCTTC,CASTPTGRGYGYTF
TRBJ2-3,TRBD1,many,TRBV20-1,TGCAGTGCTTTCGACCGACAGGGGGATGGAGCAGATACGCAGTATTTT,CSAFDRQGDGADTQYF
TRBJ2-1,TRBD2,many,TRBV4-1,TGCGCCAGCAGCCAGACCCAAGGACTAGCGGGAGCTCGAAATGAGCAGTTCTTC,CASSQTQGLAGARNEQFF
TRBJ2-2,NA,NA,TRBV14,TGTGCCAGCAGCCATAACTGGGGGATCCCCGGGGAGCTGTTTTTT,CASSHNWGIPGELFF
TRBJ1-6,NA,many,TRBV28,TGTGCCAGCAGTTTTTCGCAGGGTAATTCACCCCTCCACTTT,CASSFSQGNSPLHF
TRBJ1-1,TRBD1,many,TRBV5-1,TGCGCCAGCAGCTGGGACCGGGACAGAATTATGAACACTGAAGCTTTCTTT,CASSWDRDRIMNTEAFF
TRBJ1-5,NA,many,TRBV2,TGTGCCAGCAGTGAAGTGGGTGTCAGCAATCAGCCCCAGCATTTT,CASSEVGVSNQPQHF
TRBJ2-2,NA,many,TRBV28,TGTGCCAGCAGTTTATGGCCGACCGGGGAGCTGTTTTTT,CASSLWPTGELFF
TRBJ2-7,TRBD2,many,TRBV18,TGTGCCAGCTCACAAGGCCTAGCGGGAGCCGATGAGCAGTACTTC,CASSQGLAGADEQYF
TRBJ2-7,TRBD2,many,TRBV27,TGTGCCAGCAGTACCCGGACTAGCGGGTATCCCTACGAGCAGTACTTC,CASSTRTSGYPYEQYF
TRBJ2-3,TRBD2,many,TRBV9,TGTGCCAGCGAAGCGGGGGACAGCACAGATACGCAGTATTTT,CASEAGDSTDTQYF
TRBJ1-1,TRBD1,NA,TRBV4-1,TGCGCCAGCAGCCAAGAATTAGGACAGGCGAACACTGAAGCTTTCTTT,CASSQELGQANTEAFF
TRBJ2-1,TRBD2,many,TRBV13,TGTGCCAGCAGCTTACCCCGGACTAGCGGAGAATACAATGAGCAGTTCTTC,CASSLPRTSGEYNEQFF
TRBJ1-6,TRBD1,many,TRBV6-1,TGTGCCAGCAGTCGTCATCGGGACAGTCTTAATTCACCCCTCCACTTT,CASSRHRDSLNSPLHF
TRBJ1-1,NA,many,TRBV11-2,TGTGCCAGCAGCCAAGCTTGGGGAACTGAAGCTTTCTTT,CASSQAWGTEAFF
TRBJ1-1,NA,many,TRBV3-1,TGTGCCAGCACCCCCGCAGGAGAGAACACTGAAGCTTTCTTT,CASTPAGENTEAFF
TRBJ1-2,NA,many,TRBV28,TGTGCCAGCAGCAATACAGAAATCTATGGCTACACCTTC,CASSNTEIYGYTF
TRBJ2-1,NA,many,TRBV19,TGTGCCAGTAGTATTTTTATCGGAAGCAAACTAAGGGATGAGCAGTTCTTC,CASSIFIGSKLRDEQFF
TRBJ2-3,TRBD2,many,TRBV18,TGTGCCAGCTCACCTCTCGGGACTAGCGGGAGAAGGACGGGGGATACGCAGTATTTT,CASSPLGTSGRRTGDTQYF
TRBJ2-7,TRBD1,many,TRBV27,TGTGCCAGCAGGAAGGGGTGGGACAGCGCATCCTACGAGCAGTACTTC,CASRKGWDSASYEQYF
TRBJ2-1,NA,many,TRBV20-1,TGCAGTGCTAGAGGAAAGCGGGTTCAGAACAATGAGCAGTTCTTC,CSARGKRVQNNEQFF